Described below is a single TCR beta chain sequence and its context. The source of the sample is a study of OX40 agonist ivuxolimab in advanced cancers. Study overall: As their treatment, patients were administered ivuxolimab, an agonistic anti-OX40 (CD134) antibody.

Using immunoSEQ multiplex PCR, the repertoire was profiled, and TCRdb retains in-frame clones only, with some absent. Counted here are about 68,000 clones, approximately 89% occurring once; the ten biggest clones make up 0.8% to 1.2%. The CDR3 is 15 residues long. Deletions cut 6 bases from V and 2 bases from J, with 15 bases between. Per germline, CDR1 MNHEY and CDR2 SVGAGI. The rearrangement uses TRBV6-5 and TRBJ2-3, with a tentative D call TRBD2 (5 bases). The source was CD4+ or CD8+ T cells sorted from blood, collected in a trial of the OX40 agonist ivuxolimab. The clonotype comes from an adult with an advanced solid tumor such as melanoma, head and neck, liver or kidney cancer. CDR3 DNA: TGTGCCAGCAGAAGCGACTATTCTACCACAGATACGCAGTATTTT. Translation: CASRSDYSTTDTQYF.